This entry is about one TCR beta chain. Its antigen is not known. Noted treatment: roughly 11-day PBMC culture with coronavirus spike peptide pools or control peptides (ViraFEST assay). The sample belongs to a study of vaccination and CD4 T cells after COVID-19. The CDR3 extends over 17 amino acids. With the Oncomine TCR Beta short-read assay, DNA from cultured CD4+ T cells was sequenced. One entry per CDR3 protein results from TCRdb running MiXCR on the PCR reads. Found here are about 16,000 distinct CDR3 sequences, around 79% of them singletons; the top ten hold roughly 9.4%. This chain joins TRBV21-1 and TRBJ1-1; the D call in the table, TRBD1, was not verified against the DNA. TRBV21-1 is classified as a pseudogene. This TCR derives from a human donor who received a COVID-19 vaccine. Sequencing was performed on CD4+ T cells from blood, cultured in vitro, taken after SARS-CoV-2 vaccination. DNA for the CDR3: TGTGCCAGCAGCAAAAGGAAGCACAGGGGGGGTTATACTGAAGCTTTCTTT. It encodes CASSKRKHRGGYTEAFF.